A selection of T cell receptor beta chains follows, all from one sample in a study of OX40 agonist ivuxolimab in advanced cancers. Only in-frame clones appear in the TCRdb table, and some are missing; sequencing was by immunoSEQ multiplex PCR. The repertoire includes 40,000 to 60,000 clones, around 80% of them detected once, and over 1.5% sits in the top ten. Sequencing used CD4+ or CD8+ T cells sorted from blood, obtained in a trial of the OX40 agonist ivuxolimab. The receptors come from an adult with an advanced solid tumor such as melanoma, head and neck, liver or kidney cancer. CDR3s include the opening cysteine and the closing phenylalanine or tryptophan. The D gene is left open where the match is weak. Clone size is shown for a subset of rows, as once, few, many or a class of expanded clone.

V gene	D gene	clone size	J gene	CDR3 protein	CDR3 DNA
TRBV28	TRBD2	.	TRBJ2-7	CASSFAGGGYEQYF	TGTGCCAGCAGTTTCGCGGGGGGTGGCTACGAGCAGTACTTC
TRBV4-2	.	.	TRBJ2-1	CASSQEVAGITYNEQFF	TGTGCCAGCAGCCAAGAAGTGGCGGGAATAACCTACAATGAGCAGTTCTTC
TRBV7-2	.	.	TRBJ2-3	CASSLLGSQTDTQYF	TGTGCCAGCAGCTTACTCGGGAGTCAAACAGATACGCAGTATTTT
TRBV4-1	TRBD1	once	TRBJ1-6	CASSQAGQGYNSPLHF	TGCGCCAGCAGCCAGGCTGGACAGGGCTATAATTCACCCCTCCACTTT
TRBV28	.	.	TRBJ1-5	CASSTIPLGQVNQPQHF	TGTGCCAGCAGCACTATCCCCCTCGGACAAGTTAATCAGCCCCAGCATTTT
TRBV2	.	once	TRBJ2-1	CASRPNRQGNNEQFF	TGTGCCAGCAGACCGAACAGGCAGGGAAATAATGAGCAGTTCTTC
TRBV29-1	TRBD1	few	TRBJ1-1	CSVAGGEPEAFF	TGCAGCGTGGCAGGGGGGGAGCCTGAAGCTTTCTTT
TRBV9	TRBD2	.	TRBJ2-5	CASSVDSGETQYF	TGTGCCAGCAGCGTAGATAGCGGGGAGACCCAGTACTTC
TRBV19	TRBD1	.	TRBJ1-2	CASKTGGAANYGYTF	TGTGCCAGTAAAACAGGGGGCGCAGCTAACTATGGCTACACCTTC
TRBV5-3	.	few	TRBJ2-1	CARSLFSGEQFF	TGTGCCAGAAGCTTGTTTAGCGGCGAGCAGTTCTTC
TRBV28	TRBD2	.	TRBJ2-3	CASSWAGVTDTQYF	TGTGCCAGCAGTTGGGCGGGAGTAACAGATACGCAGTATTTT
TRBV2	.	once	TRBJ1-4	CASSEGGAFGEKLFF	TGTGCCAGCAGTGAGGGAGGGGCGTTCGGAGAAAAACTGTTTTTT
TRBV5-8	TRBD1	.	TRBJ2-5	CASSADRDLETQYF	TGTGCCAGCAGCGCGGACAGGGATTTAGAGACCCAGTACTTC
TRBV21-1	.	once	TRBJ2-2	CASSKKSSGTGNTGELFF	TGTGCCAGCAGCAAAAAGAGCTCCGGGACCGGGAACACCGGGGAGCTGTTTTTT
TRBV4-3	TRBD1	few	TRBJ1-2	CASSQDRGGGYTF	TGCGCCAGCAGCCAGGACAGGGGAGGGGGCTACACCTTC
TRBV11-3	.	few	TRBJ2-1	CASSLDGRSLGNEQFF	TGTGCCAGCAGCTTAGATGGGCGAAGTTTGGGCAATGAGCAGTTCTTC
TRBV11-1	.	.	TRBJ2-1	CASSLALNNEQFF	TGTGCCAGCAGCTTAGCGTTGAACAATGAGCAGTTCTTC
TRBV28	TRBD2	.	TRBJ2-5	CASSLVREGGETQYF	TGTGCCAGCAGTTTAGTTCGGGAGGGGGGGGAGACCCAGTACTTC
TRBV9	.	.	TRBJ2-1	CASSVVLKGRNEQFF	TGTGCCAGCAGCGTAGTCCTAAAGGGGAGGAATGAGCAGTTCTTC
TRBV7-7	.	.	TRBJ2-2	CASSLGPFTGELFF	TGTGCTAGCAGCTTAGGACCCTTCACCGGGGAGCTGTTTTTT
TRBV6-6	.	.	TRBJ2-2	CASSQVPGELFF	TGTGCCAGCAGTCAAGTTCCCGGGGAGCTGTTTTTT
TRBV6-1	TRBD1	.	TRBJ2-3	CASSALQGDTQYF	TGTGCCAGCAGTGCTTTACAGGGGGATACGCAGTATTTT
TRBV11-2	.	.	TRBJ2-5	CASSRIQWETQYF	TGTGCCAGCAGCCGAATCCAGTGGGAGACCCAGTACTTC
TRBV7-9	.	.	TRBJ2-5	CASRKRDGGETQYF	TGTGCCAGCAGGAAGAGGGACGGCGGCGAGACCCAGTACTTC
TRBV28	.	.	TRBJ1-5	CASSSAKPQHF	TGTGCCAGCAGTTCGGCGAAGCCCCAGCATTTT
TRBV18	.	.	TRBJ2-7	CASSPEVGEQYF	TGTGCCAGCTCACCCGAGGTTGGCGAGCAGTACTTC
TRBV18	.	once	TRBJ2-1	CASSRAEAYNEQFF	TGTGCCAGCTCACGAGCGGAGGCCTACAATGAGCAGTTCTTC
TRBV7-2	TRBD1	.	TRBJ1-2	CASSPGQGYGYTF	TGTGCCAGCAGCCCCGGACAGGGCTATGGCTACACCTTC
TRBV7-8	.	.	TRBJ2-7	CASSLGDTLFF	TGTGCCAGCAGCTTGGGGGACACGTTGTTCTTC
TRBV5-6	.	.	TRBJ2-1	CASSQRGRSYNEQFF	TGTGCCAGCAGCCAGAGAGGGAGGTCCTACAATGAGCAGTTCTTC
TRBV7-9	.	.	TRBJ1-3	CASSLAQGYTIYF	TGTGCCAGCAGCTTAGCGCAGGGATACACCATATATTTT
TRBV11-2	.	.	TRBJ1-1	CASSLYGQDTEAFF	TGTGCCAGCAGCTTGTATGGCCAGGACACTGAAGCTTTCTTT
TRBV5-1	TRBD2	.	TRBJ2-3	CASSFGGRADTQYF	TGCGCCAGCAGCTTTGGCGGGAGGGCAGATACGCAGTATTTT
TRBV4-3	.	few	TRBJ2-1	CASSQDGDEQFF	TGCGCCAGCAGCCAAGATGGGGATGAGCAGTTCTTC
TRBV5-1	.	.	TRBJ2-3	CASSLGRRSGGTDTQYF	TGCGCCAGCAGCCTGGGGAGGCGGTCTGGGGGCACAGATACGCAGTATTTT
TRBV28	TRBD1	.	TRBJ1-5	CASSRALGRGKHF	TGTGCCAGCAGTCGTGCCTTAGGCAGGGGGAAGCATTTT
TRBV19	.	.	TRBJ1-1	CASSIPGRRGSTEAFF	TGTGCCAGTAGTATACCAGGACGGCGAGGGAGCACTGAAGCTTTCTTT
TRBV7-8	.	.	TRBJ1-2	CASSRTGTNYGYTF	TGTGCCAGCAGCCGGACGGGGACCAACTATGGCTACACCTTC
TRBV5-4	TRBD1	.	TRBJ2-3	CASSFGDRGQADTQYF	TGTGCCAGCAGCTTTGGTGACAGGGGGCAAGCAGATACGCAGTATTTT
TRBV7-2	.	few	TRBJ1-6	CASSLDANSPLHF	TGTGCCAGCAGCTTAGACGCAAATTCACCCCTCCACTTT
TRBV6-6	TRBD1	.	TRBJ1-2	CASSYPLGTGFDGYTF	TGTGCCAGCAGTTACCCACTCGGGACAGGGTTTGATGGCTACACCTTC
TRBV21-1	.	.	TRBJ1-3	CASSKVQGRNTIYF	TGTGCCAGCAGCAAAGTTCAGGGTAGAAACACCATATATTTT
TRBV28	.	.	TRBJ2-5	CASSWGQNGETQYF	TGTGCCAGCAGTTGGGGTCAAAACGGGGAGACCCAGTACTTC
TRBV28	.	.	TRBJ1-2	CASSLSAPPYGYTF	TGTGCCAGCAGTTTATCGGCCCCACCCTATGGCTACACCTTC
TRBV28	.	.	TRBJ1-2	CASTDVANYGYTF	TGTGCCAGCACTGACGTAGCTAACTATGGCTACACCTTC
TRBV7-9	.	few	TRBJ1-4	CASSAARGKLFF	TGTGCCAGCAGCGCCGCCAGGGGAAAACTGTTTTTT
TRBV29-1	TRBD2	.	TRBJ2-7	CSVARLANSYEQYF	TGCAGCGTCGCTAGACTAGCGAACTCCTACGAGCAGTACTTC
TRBV2	TRBD1	.	TRBJ2-5	CASRRGDRASRKRGDSQETQYF	TGTGCCAGCAGGAGGGGGGACAGGGCCTCCCGCAAACGGGGGGACTCCCAAGAGACCCAGTACTTC
TRBV6-5	TRBD1	.	TRBJ1-2	CASTLAGTGGRGYTF	TGTGCCAGCACTCTCGCTGGAACAGGGGGCCGTGGCTACACCTTC
TRBV6-5	.	.	TRBJ2-4	CASSYDNLAKNIQYF	TGTGCCAGCAGTTACGACAACCTAGCCAAAAACATTCAGTACTTC
TRBV15	TRBD2	once	TRBJ2-1	CATSREAGSSYNEQFF	TGTGCCACCAGCAGAGAAGCGGGGAGCTCCTACAATGAGCAGTTCTTC
TRBV7-2	.	.	TRBJ2-7	CARRRLSSYEQYF	TGTGCCCGCAGGCGGTTAAGCTCCTACGAGCAGTACTTC
TRBV27	.	.	TRBJ2-1	CASSSPDSYNEQFF	TGTGCCAGCAGTTCCCCAGACTCCTACAATGAGCAGTTCTTC